The 27 T cell receptor beta chains listed next were all sequenced from one sample in a study of T-cell memory formation after mild COVID-19. TCRdb processed the 5' RACE reads anew with MiXCR; each CDR3 protein has one entry. The table includes around 340,000 distinct CDR3 sequences, more than 15% detected once. The sequencing sample was made of PBMCs or a T cell subset sorted from them (not recorded which). These receptors originate from a young man who had mild COVID-19 (a few samples of this study predate the infection). Cell type and time point are not known.

The chain employs TRBV19 and TRBJ2-1; TRBD1 matches 9 bases. This CDR3 spans 15 amino acids. V dropped 1 base and J dropped 9; count of bases not matched to a gene: 7. The germline CDR1 and CDR2 sequences are LNHDA and SQIVND (reference sequence). For the CDR3, the DNA is TGTGCCAGTAGTATAGCGGGGACAGGGAGGGCTGAGCAGTTCTTC. Its protein product is CASSIAGTGRAEQFF.

The chain has TRBV11-2 and TRBJ2-1; 10 bases are shared with TRBD2. This CDR3 has 18 amino acids. Trimming at V came to 5 bases and at J to 0 bases, leaving 10 bases not matched to a gene. Germline-derived CDR1 and CDR2 are SGHAT and FQNNGV. CDR3 sequence reads: CASSRGLSGGSSYNEQFF. The DNA for the CDR3 is TGTGCCAGCAGCCGCGGGCTTAGCGGGGGGTCCTCCTACAATGAGCAGTTCTTC.

This clonotype was observed a handful of times. The gene calls are TRBV20-1 and TRBJ1-4, with 7 nucleotides matching TRBD1. Germline CDR1 reads DFQATT; CDR2 reads SNEGSKA (reference sequence). V lost 6 bases to trimming and J lost 0 bases; unmatched junction nucleotides: 7. This CDR3 has 15 residues. The CDR3 here is CSAPNRGSTNEKLFF. CDR3 sequence (DNA): TGCAGTGCGCCAAACAGGGGCTCAACTAATGAAAAACTGTTTTTT.

This clonotype was seen more than once but under ten times. The rearrangement joins TRBV5-1 to TRBJ2-5; D gene unclear. The CDR3 consists of 16 residues. From germline, CDR1 is SGHRS and CDR2 YFSETQ. V lost 1 base and J lost 1, with 14 bases in between. DNA for the CDR3: TGCGCCAGCAGCTTGTATCCGTTCGGGTTCCAAGAGACCCAGTACTTC. Protein: CASSLYPFGFQETQYF. The whole variable domain, remainder taken from reference TRBV5-1 and TRBJ2-5, is KAGVTQTPRYLIKTRGQQVTLSCSPISGHRSVSWYQQTPGQGLQFLFEYFSETQRNKGNFPGRFSGRQFSNSRSEMNVSTLELGDSALYLCASSLYPFGFQETQYFGPGTRLLVL.

The chain is built from TRBV12-3 or TRBV12-4 and TRBJ2-7, with TRBD1 matching over 7 bases. Germline trimming cut 4 bases from V and 8 bases from J; bases unmatched to any gene: 11. The CDR3 has 14 residues. The CDR3 region is CASSYQRQGTQQYF. Written as DNA, the CDR3 is TGTGCCAGCAGTTACCAACGACAGGGAACTCAGCAGTACTTC.

The chain is built from TRBV10-3 and TRBJ2-1; D perhaps matches TRBD2 (7 bases). The germline CDR1 and CDR2 sequences are ENHRY and SYGVKD. The CDR3 contains 17 residues. The V end lost 3 bases, the J end lost 8 bases, and 23 bases lay between the germline ends. DNA of the CDR3: TGTGCCATCAGTGACCCTCGAATTGGGGGGGCAGGGGATGAGCAGTTCTTC. Protein product: CAISDPRIGGAGDEQFF.

The chain carries TRBV5-1 and TRBJ2-2; D ambiguous. V dropped 5 bases and J dropped 7 bases, with 15 bases sitting between them. Germline V gives CDR1 SGHRS, CDR2 YFSETQ. This CDR3 region has 14 residues. The CDR3 loop reads CASRALIYGGELFF. DNA of the CDR3: TGCGCCAGCAGGGCCCTTATCTATGGCGGGGAGCTGTTTTTT.

The V and J genes are TRBV9 and TRBJ1-6, with 9 bases identical to TRBD1. This CDR3 contains 12 residues. V shed 7 bases and J 8 bases; nucleotides not matched to a gene: 1. Germline V gene sequence: CDR1 SGDLS, CDR2 YYNGEE. The DNA for the CDR3 is TGTGCCAGCCGGGACAGGGATTCACCCCTCCACTTT. It codes for CASRDRDSPLHF.

V usage is TRBV4-1 and J usage is TRBJ1-5; D gene ambiguous. V lost 3 bases to trimming and J lost 5 bases, with 17 bases between them. Germline V gene data show CDR1 as MGHRA and CDR2 as YSYEKL. The CDR3 contains 16 residues. CDR3 sequence: CASSHLPGSRDQPQHF. The CDR3 DNA reads as TGCGCCAGCAGCCACCTACCCGGGTCTCGCGATCAGCCCCAGCATTTT.

This clonotype turned up a few times. The CDR3 protein is CASCSGTTYNEQFF. CDR3 nucleotide sequence: TGTGCCAGCTGTTCCGGGACGACCTACAATGAGCAGTTCTTC. V is TRBV6-5 and J is TRBJ2-1; D may correspond to TRBD1 or TRBD2 (5 bases each). The CDR3 totals 14 residues. Germline CDR1 reads MNHEY; CDR2 reads SVGAGI. V was clipped by 8 bases and J by 2 bases, with 13 bases between them.

The gene calls are TRBV5-1 and TRBJ2-7; D possibly matches TRBD1 or TRBD2 (6 bases each). The CDR3 spans 16 residues. V lost 4 bases, J lost 3 bases, and 20 bases lay in between. Germline assignment: CDR1 SGHRS and CDR2 YFSETQ. The CDR3 loop reads CASSPGGGRAFYEQYF. The CDR3 DNA follows: TGCGCCAGCAGCCCTGGAGGGGGTCGGGCCTTCTACGAGCAGTACTTC.

V usage is TRBV7-3 and J usage is TRBJ2-2; possible D gene TRBD2, 5 bases. This CDR3 contains 13 residues. Trimming left V 3 bases short and J 6 bases short, with 8 bases between. CDR1 is SGHTA and CDR2 is FQGTGA in the germline V gene. The CDR3 protein is CASSFVGAGELFF. The CDR3 DNA reads as TGTGCCAGCAGCTTTGTCGGGGCCGGGGAGCTGTTTTTT.

This clonotype was seen more than once but under ten times. The V and J genes are TRBV6-2 or TRBV6-3 and TRBJ1-1, with D perhaps TRBD1 (6 bases). V was trimmed by 6 bases and J by 11 bases, leaving 19 bases between them. Germline-derived CDR1 and CDR2 are MNHEY and SVGEGT. The CDR3 spans 13 residues. The CDR3 region has the DNA TGTGCCAGCAGCCCCAGGGGCGAGGGGTTGGCTTTCTTT. Protein product: CASSPRGEGLAFF.

V usage is TRBV3-1 and J usage is TRBJ1-2; D gene uncertain. Germline CDR1 is LGHDT and CDR2 is YNNKEL (reference sequence). The CDR3 has 14 amino acids. Trimming cost V 3 bases and J 2 bases, with 10 bases left between them. The CDR3 DNA reads TGTGCCAGCAGCCAGAGGGAGTCAAACTATGGCTACACCTTC. It translates to CASSQRESNYGYTF.

The rearrangement joins TRBV20-1 to TRBJ2-6; D perhaps matches TRBD2 (5 bases). The germline gives CDR1 DFQATT, CDR2 SNEGSKA (reference sequence). V lost 0 bases to trimming and J lost 2 bases, with 11 bases between them. The CDR3 covers 16 residues. CDR3 protein: CSARDEGSPGANVLTF. CDR3 sequence (DNA): TGCAGTGCTAGAGACGAGGGATCCCCTGGGGCCAACGTCCTGACTTTC.

The V call is TRBV24-1, the J call TRBJ2-1; TRBD2 matches 13 bases. With V trimmed by 4 bases and J by 9 bases, 8 bases remained unmatched. CDR1 and CDR2 (germline): KGHDR, SFDVKD. The CDR3 has 16 amino acids. Here the CDR3 DNA reads TGTGCCACCAGTGACCCACTAGCGGGGGGGCAGGTTGAGCAGTTCTTC. Amino acids: CATSDPLAGGQVEQFF.

This chain joins TRBV10-3 and TRBJ1-5; D may be TRBD1 (6 bases). CDR3 length: 14 residues. The germline CDR1 and CDR2 sequences are ENHRY and SYGVKD. V lost 11 bases, J lost 3 bases, and 17 bases lay in between. CDR3 loop: CASSGGRDNQPQHF. The CDR3 DNA reads as TGTGCCTCCAGTGGGGGCAGGGACAATCAGCCCCAGCATTTT.

This clonotype was observed a few times. The chain employs TRBV11-2 and TRBJ2-1; D is uncertain. Trimming cost V 6 bases and J 15 bases, with 18 bases left between them. This CDR3 has 12 amino acids. From germline, CDR1 is SGHAT and CDR2 FQNNGV. The CDR3 region is CASSSEPTSWFF. The CDR3 DNA reads TGTGCCAGCAGTTCTGAACCGACCAGCTGGTTCTTC. The variable domain in full, with the rest retrieved from reference TRBV11-2 and TRBJ2-1, is EAGVAQSPRYKIIEKRQSVAFWCNPISGHATLYWYQQILGQGPKLLIQFQNNGVVDDSQLPKDRFSAERLKGVDSTLKIQPAKLEDSAVYLCASSSEPTSWFFGPGTRLTVL.

In its sample, this clonotype was seen a few times. The CDR3 nucleotides are TGTGCCAGCAGCGGGCTGCGTTGGGCAGATACGCAGTATTTT. It specifies CASSGLRWADTQYF. The V and J genes are TRBV3-1 and TRBJ2-3; no clear D gene. CDR3 length: 14 amino acids. V dropped 5 bases and J dropped 4 bases, with 13 bases sitting between them. Germline V gene sequence: CDR1 LGHDT, CDR2 YNNKEL (reference sequence).

The V and J genes are TRBV20-1 and TRBJ1-2; D uncertain. The CDR3 spans 13 residues. Trimming left V 3 bases short and J 8 bases short, with 16 bases between. CDR1 and CDR2 from the germline V gene are DFQATT and SNEGSKA (reference sequence). The CDR3 here is CSASRFREGGYTF. CDR3 sequence (DNA): TGCAGTGCTAGTCGGTTTAGGGAGGGCGGCTACACCTTC.

V usage is TRBV5-1 and J usage is TRBJ2-3, with TRBD2 matching 14 bases. CDR3 size: 14 residues. The J segment lost 6 bases and the V segment lost 4 bases, leaving 1 base of the junction unmatched. Germline CDR1 is SGHRS and CDR2 is YFSETQ. This CDR3 reads CASSGLAGGDTQYF. CDR3 coding DNA: TGCGCCAGCAGCGGACTAGCGGGGGGTGATACGCAGTATTTT. Full variable domain (rest looked up from reference TRBV5-1 and TRBJ2-3): KAGVTQTPRYLIKTRGQQVTLSCSPISGHRSVSWYQQTPGQGLQFLFEYFSETQRNKGNFPGRFSGRQFSNSRSEMNVSTLELGDSALYLCASSGLAGGDTQYFGPGTRLTVL.

This chain connects TRBV7-7 to TRBJ2-2; D uncertain. The V gene lost 4 bases and the J gene lost 5 bases, with 8 bases spanning the gap. The CDR3 covers 13 residues. Germline CDR1 is SSHAT and CDR2 is FNYEAQ (reference sequence). This chain's CDR3 is CASSSQWTGELFF. The CDR3, as DNA: TGTGCCAGCAGCTCCCAATGGACCGGGGAGCTGTTTTTT.

This clonotype was seen a few times. The chain combines TRBV20-1 with TRBJ1-1; D uncertain. The CDR3 spans 15 residues. With 0 bases removed from V and 0 bases from J, the gap between germline ends came to 11 bases. CDR1 is DFQATT, CDR2 SNEGSKA, per germline (reference sequence). CDR3 loop: CSARDGREMNTEAFF. CDR3 DNA sequence: TGCAGTGCTAGAGATGGAAGGGAAATGAACACTGAAGCTTTCTTT.

The chain recombines TRBV6-2 or TRBV6-3 with TRBJ1-3; no definite D call. V shed 8 bases and J shed 2 bases, with 13 bases lying between them. This CDR3 has 14 residues. Germline CDR1 reads MNHEY; CDR2 reads SVGEGT. Here the CDR3 reads CASYQRGTGNTIYF. The CDR3 DNA is TGTGCCAGCTATCAGCGAGGGACTGGAAACACCATATATTTT.

This clonotype was seen more than once but under ten times. V gene TRBV7-9 combines with J gene TRBJ2-1, with D tentatively TRBD1 or TRBD2 (5 bases each). The germline V gene has CDR1 SEHNR and CDR2 FQNEAQ (reference sequence). The CDR3 sequence is 14 residues long. The germline V and J ends were trimmed by 7 bases and 4 bases, with 14 bases remaining between them. CDR3 DNA: TGTGCCAGCACTTGGATGGGGGTTTACAATGAGCAGTTCTTC. Protein: CASTWMGVYNEQFF. The full variable domain, with the rest looked up from reference TRBV7-9 and TRBJ2-1, is DTGVSQNPRHKITKRGQNVTFRCDPISEHNRLYWYRQTLGQGPEFLTYFQNEAQLEKSRLLSDRFSAERPKGSFSTLEIQRTEQGDSAMYLCASTWMGVYNEQFFGPGTRLTVL.

This clonotype was observed many times. This sequence joins TRBV20-1 and TRBJ2-3; D is perhaps TRBD1 (6 bases). From germline, CDR1 is DFQATT and CDR2 SNEGSKA (reference sequence). V gave up 0 bases and J gave up 1 base, with 8 bases separating them. This CDR3 comprises 14 residues. The CDR3 DNA sequence: TGCAGTGCTAGAGACGGACAGCGCACAGATACGCAGTATTTT. This codes for CSARDGQRTDTQYF.

This chain links TRBV5-1 with TRBJ2-7, with no clear D. There are 12 residues in the CDR3. The V end was cut by 3 bases, the J end by 4 bases, with 8 bases between. Looked up from germline, CDR1 is SGHRS and CDR2 is YFSETQ. This CDR3 is CASSSQIYEQYF. The CDR3, as DNA: TGCGCCAGCAGCTCACAGATTTACGAGCAGTACTTC.